This TCR beta chain was identified in a study of CD8+ T cells in alopecia areata. To note about this clone: The antigen is not known.

Treatment noted: oral pan-JAK inhibitor, 5-10 mg twice daily. CD4+ and CD8+ T cells were sorted from PBMCs stained for CD3, CD4 and CD8. Sequencing used cDNA as its template, made by extracting RNA and reverse transcribing it. Repertoires were generated with immunoSEQ multiplex PCR, while TCRdb's copy carries only in-frame clones and drops some. This sample has 200,000 to 250,000 clones, with more than 45% found just once. The CDR3 is made up of 15 amino acids. The V segment lost 2 bases and the J segment 6 bases; nucleotides outside the gene matches: 10. Germline V gene sequence: CDR1 LNHNV, CDR2 YYDKDF (reference sequence). Findings and caveats of the study: Numerous clones, expanded in lesions, remained in scalp and blood during tofacitinib. Sharing of TCRs across patients appeared less clear than in mice, possibly for HLA-related reasons.

This clonotype was sampled from a human donor with alopecia areata. The genes are TRBV15 and TRBJ2-7; 7 nucleotides align to TRBD2. Sequencing was performed on CD4+ T cells sorted from blood, taken at week 4, from a patient treated with tofacitinib. The CDR3 DNA reads TGTGCCACCAGCAGAATCGAGGGGACTACTGGCGAGCAGTACTTC. This translates into CATSRIEGTTGEQYF.